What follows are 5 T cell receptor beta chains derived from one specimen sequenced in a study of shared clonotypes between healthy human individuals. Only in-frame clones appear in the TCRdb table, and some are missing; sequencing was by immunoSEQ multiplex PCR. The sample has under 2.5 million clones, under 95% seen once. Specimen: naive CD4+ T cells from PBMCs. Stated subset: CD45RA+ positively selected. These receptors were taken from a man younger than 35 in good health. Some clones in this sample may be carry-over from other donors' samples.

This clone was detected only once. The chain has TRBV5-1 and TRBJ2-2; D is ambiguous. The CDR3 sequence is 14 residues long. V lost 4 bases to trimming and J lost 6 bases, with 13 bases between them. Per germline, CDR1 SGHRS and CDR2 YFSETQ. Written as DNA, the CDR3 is TGCGCCAGCAGCCACAACCTAGGGTCCGGGGAGCTGTTTTTT. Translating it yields CASSHNLGSGELFF.

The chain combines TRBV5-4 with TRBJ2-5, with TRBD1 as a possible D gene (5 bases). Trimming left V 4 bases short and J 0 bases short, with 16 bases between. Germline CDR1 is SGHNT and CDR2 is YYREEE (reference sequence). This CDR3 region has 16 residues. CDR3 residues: CASSPGQGNHQETQYF. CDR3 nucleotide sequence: TGTGCCAGCAGCCCCGGTCAGGGAAATCACCAAGAGACCCAGTACTTC. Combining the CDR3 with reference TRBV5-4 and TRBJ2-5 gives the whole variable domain ETGVTQSPTHLIKTRGQQVTLRCSSQSGHNTVSWYQQALGQGPQFIFQYYREEENGRGNFPPRFSGLQFPNYSSELNVNALELDDSALYLCASSPGQGNHQETQYFGPGTRLLVL.

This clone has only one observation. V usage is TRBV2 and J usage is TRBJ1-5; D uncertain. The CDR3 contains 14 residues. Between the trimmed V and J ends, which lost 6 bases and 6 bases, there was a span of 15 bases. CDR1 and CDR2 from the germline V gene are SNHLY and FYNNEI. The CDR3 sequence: CASSGPGGVQPQHF. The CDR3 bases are TGTGCCAGCAGCGGACCGGGCGGGGTTCAGCCCCAGCATTTT.

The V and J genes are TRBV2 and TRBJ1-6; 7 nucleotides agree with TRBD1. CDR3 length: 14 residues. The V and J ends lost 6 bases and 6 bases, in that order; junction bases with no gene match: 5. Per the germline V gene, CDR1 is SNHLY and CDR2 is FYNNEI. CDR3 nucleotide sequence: TGTGCCAGCAGCCAGGGGGAGGGTAATTCACCCCTCCACTTT. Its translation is CASSQGEGNSPLHF.

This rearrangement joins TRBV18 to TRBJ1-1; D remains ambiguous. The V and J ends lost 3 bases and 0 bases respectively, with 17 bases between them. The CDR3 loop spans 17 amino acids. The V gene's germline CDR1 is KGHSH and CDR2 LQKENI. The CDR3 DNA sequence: TGTGCCAGCTCACCGCTCGCCGGGGAACCGATGAACACTGAAGCTTTCTTT. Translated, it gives CASSPLAGEPMNTEAFF. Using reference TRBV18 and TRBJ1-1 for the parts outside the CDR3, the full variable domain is NAGVMQNPRHLVRRRGQEARLRCSPMKGHSHVYWYRQLPEEGLKFMVYLQKENIIDESGMPKERFSAEFPKEGPSILRIQQVVRGDSAAYFCASSPLAGEPMNTEAFFGQGTRLTVV.